The T cell receptor (beta chain) described here comes from a study of T-cell memory formation after mild COVID-19. Findings and caveats of the study: Clones from the second wave (peaking day 37) had unconfirmed SARS-CoV-2 specificity. Contracting CD4+ clones sat mainly in CM and EM; CD8+ in EMRA. Clones shrinking from day 15 to 85 showed even CD4/CD8 mixes; later expanders tilted CD4+.

The germline gives CDR1 SGHRS, CDR2 YFSETQ. This CDR3 is built from 13 residues. V lost 3 bases, J lost 1 base, and 7 bases lay in between. TCR alpha and TCR beta cDNA libraries carrying sample barcodes and UMIs came from 5'RACE with constant-segment primers. TCRdb passed the 5' RACE reads through MiXCR, listing each CDR3 protein once. The repertoire holds around 420,000 distinct CDR3 sequences, approximately 25% seen once, with roughly 8.7% in the top ten. With regard to this clonotype: What it binds is unknown.

Sequenced sample: PBMCs or a T cell subset sorted from them (not recorded which). This receptor was identified in an adult woman who had mild COVID-19 (a few samples of this study predate the infection). Cell type and time point are not known. V and J are TRBV5-1 and TRBJ1-2, with D perhaps TRBD1 (5 bases). The CDR3 DNA reads as TGCGCCAGCAGCTCCGGGGGTAACTATGGCTACACCTTC. Protein product: CASSSGGNYGYTF.